The T cell receptor (beta chain) under discussion was sequenced for a study of lymphopenia after photon versus proton radiotherapy. There are 18 residues in the CDR3. Germline-derived CDR1 and CDR2 are SGHRS and YFSETQ. V was clipped by 0 bases and J by 1 base; unmatched bases: 7. About this clone: The target antigen is unknown.

Produced via immunoSEQ multiplex PCR; TCRdb's table is partial and in-frame only. Altogether tens of thousands of clones are present, about 86% being singletons, with the ten largest covering about 9.4%. Findings and limits, study-wide: After the lymphocyte nadir, photon-treated repertoires showed oligoclonal expansion, especially of CD8+ Temra cells. Photon-treated patients lost naive T cells and TCR diversity; proton-treated stayed stable. A bigger post-nadir fall in TCR diversity correlated inversely with survival time in deceased patients. Only patients who died were analyzed for survival; proton advantage is unproven.

The sample in question was peripheral blood, obtained from a patient treated with proton-based radiotherapy. The genes are TRBV5-1 and TRBJ2-1; 10 bases are a match to TRBD2. This TCR was recovered from a woman aged 70-85 years with pancreatic cancer. Some clones in this sample may be carry-over from other donors' samples. The CDR3 nucleotides read TGCGCCAGCAGCTTGGCCGTGTCTAGCGGGAGATCCTACAATGAGCAGTTCTTC. It specifies CASSLAVSSGRSYNEQFF.